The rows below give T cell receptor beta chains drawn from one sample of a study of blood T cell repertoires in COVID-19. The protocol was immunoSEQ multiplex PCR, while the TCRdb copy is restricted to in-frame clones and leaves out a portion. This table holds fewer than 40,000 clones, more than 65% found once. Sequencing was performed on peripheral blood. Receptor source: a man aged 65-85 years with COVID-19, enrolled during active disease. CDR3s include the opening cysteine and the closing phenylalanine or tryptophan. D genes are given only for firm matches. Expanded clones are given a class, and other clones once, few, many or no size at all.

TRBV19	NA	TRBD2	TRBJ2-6	TGTGCCAGTAGTACTCATAGCGGGAACTCTGGGGCCAACGTCCTGACTTTC	CASSTHSGNSGANVLTF
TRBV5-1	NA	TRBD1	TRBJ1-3	TGCGCCAGCAGCTCGGGACAGTCCGGAAACACCATATATTTT	CASSSGQSGNTIYF
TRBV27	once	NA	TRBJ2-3	TGTGCCAGCAGTCCAAACTGGGATACGCAGTATTTT	CASSPNWDTQYF
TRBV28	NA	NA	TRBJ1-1	TGTGCCAGCAGTTTGGTGCAGGGAGGTTTTGGAGCTTTCTTT	CASSLVQGGFGAFF
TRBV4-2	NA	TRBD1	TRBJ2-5	TGTGCCAGCAGCCAAGACCGGGGACAGCAGCAAGAGACCCAGTACTTC	CASSQDRGQQQETQYF
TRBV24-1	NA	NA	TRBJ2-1	TGTGCCACCAGTGAGACGGGTTCCTACAATGAGCAGTTCTTC	CATSETGSYNEQFF
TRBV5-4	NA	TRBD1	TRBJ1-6	TGTGCCAGCAGCCCTCAGACAGGGATTGATTCACCCCTCCACTTT	CASSPQTGIDSPLHF
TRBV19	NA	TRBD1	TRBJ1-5	TGTGCCAGTAGTACCCAGGGGGCCAGGCAGCCCCAGCATTTT	CASSTQGARQPQHF
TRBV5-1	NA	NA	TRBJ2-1	TGCGCCAGCAGTCCCGCGACAGAAAATGAGCAGTTCTTC	CASSPATENEQFF
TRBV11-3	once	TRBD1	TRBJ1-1	TGTGCCAGCAGCTTAGGAGGGACAGGGGAAGCTTTCTTT	CASSLGGTGEAFF
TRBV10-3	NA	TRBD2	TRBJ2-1	TGTGCCCATGGGTCTGGGGGAGGGCCGAATGAGCAGTTCTTC	CAHGSGGGPNEQFF
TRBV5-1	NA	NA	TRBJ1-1	TGCGCCAGCAGCTGGTCGACAGGTATGAACACTGAAGCTTTCTTT	CASSWSTGMNTEAFF
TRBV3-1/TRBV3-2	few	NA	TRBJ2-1	TGTGCCAGCAGCCAAGGGCCCAGGGGAAATGAGCAGTTCTTC	CASSQGPRGNEQFF
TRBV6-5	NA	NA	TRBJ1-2	TGTGCCAGCAGTTACGGCTCCTATGGCTACACCTTC	CASSYGSYGYTF
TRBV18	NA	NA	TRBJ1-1	TGTGCCAGCTCACCAGCCAGGGCGGTGAACACTGAAGCTTTCTTT	CASSPARAVNTEAFF
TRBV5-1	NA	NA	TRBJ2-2	TGCGCCAGCAGCTCCGCTCAGGGGTCCGGGACCGGGGAGCTGTTTTTT	CASSSAQGSGTGELFF
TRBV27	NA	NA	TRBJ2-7	TGTGCCAGCAGTTTAAAAATCCCGGGTAGCTCCTACGAGCAGTACTTC	CASSLKIPGSSYEQYF
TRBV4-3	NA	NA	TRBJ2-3	TGCGCCAGCAGCCAAGAGGGTAAGGGGGATACGCAGTATTTT	CASSQEGKGDTQYF
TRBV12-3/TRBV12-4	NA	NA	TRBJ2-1	TGTGCCAGCAGTTTCACCAGTTCTAGTGAGCAGTTCTTC	CASSFTSSSEQFF